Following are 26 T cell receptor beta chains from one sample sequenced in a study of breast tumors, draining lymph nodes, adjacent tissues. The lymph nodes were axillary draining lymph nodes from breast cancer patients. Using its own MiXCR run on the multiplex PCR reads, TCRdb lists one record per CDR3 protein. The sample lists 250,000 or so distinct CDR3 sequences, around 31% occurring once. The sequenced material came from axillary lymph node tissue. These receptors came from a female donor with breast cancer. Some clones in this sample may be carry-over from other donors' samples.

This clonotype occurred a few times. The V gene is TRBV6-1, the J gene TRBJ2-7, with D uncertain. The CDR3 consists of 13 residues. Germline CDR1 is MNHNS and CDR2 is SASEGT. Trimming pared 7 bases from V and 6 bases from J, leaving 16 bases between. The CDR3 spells CASKYYLVTEQYF. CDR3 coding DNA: TGTGCCAGCAAATACTATCTTGTCACCGAGCAGTACTTC.

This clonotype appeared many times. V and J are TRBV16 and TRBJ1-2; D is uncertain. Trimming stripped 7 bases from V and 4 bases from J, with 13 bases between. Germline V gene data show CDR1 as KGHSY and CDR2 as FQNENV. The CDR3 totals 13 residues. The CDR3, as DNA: TGTGCCAGCACGGCCGGGTCCCCCTATGGCTACACCTTC. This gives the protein CASTAGSPYGYTF.

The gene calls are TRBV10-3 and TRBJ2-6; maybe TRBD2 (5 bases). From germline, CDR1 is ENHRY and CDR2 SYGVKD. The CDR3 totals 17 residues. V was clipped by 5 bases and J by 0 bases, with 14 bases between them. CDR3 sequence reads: CAISLEGSDSGANVLTF. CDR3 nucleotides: TGTGCCATCAGTTTAGAGGGCTCAGACTCTGGGGCCAACGTCCTGACTTTC.

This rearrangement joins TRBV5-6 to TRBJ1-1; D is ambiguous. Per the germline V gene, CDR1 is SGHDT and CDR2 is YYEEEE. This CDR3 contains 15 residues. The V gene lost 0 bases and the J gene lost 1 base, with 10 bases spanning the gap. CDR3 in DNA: TGTGCCAGCAGCTTGGTGCCAGCCGGGAACACTGAAGCTTTCTTT. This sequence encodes CASSLVPAGNTEAFF.

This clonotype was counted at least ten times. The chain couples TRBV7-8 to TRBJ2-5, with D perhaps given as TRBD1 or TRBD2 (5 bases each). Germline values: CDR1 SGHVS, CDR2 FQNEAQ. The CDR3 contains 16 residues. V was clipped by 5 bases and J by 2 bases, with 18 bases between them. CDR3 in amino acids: CASSRYPGTGQETQYF. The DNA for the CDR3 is TGTGCCAGCAGCCGATATCCCGGGACGGGACAAGAGACCCAGTACTTC. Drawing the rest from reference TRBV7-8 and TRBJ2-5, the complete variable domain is GAGVSQSPRYKVAKRGQDVALRCDPISGHVSLFWYQQALGQGPEFLTYFQNEAQLDKSGLPSDRFFAERPEGSVSTLKIQRTQQEDSAVYLCASSRYPGTGQETQYFGPGTRLLVL.

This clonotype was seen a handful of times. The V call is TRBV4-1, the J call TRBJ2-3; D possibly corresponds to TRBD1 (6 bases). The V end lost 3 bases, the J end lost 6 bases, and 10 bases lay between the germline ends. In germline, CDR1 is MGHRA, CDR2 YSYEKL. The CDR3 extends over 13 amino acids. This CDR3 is CASSQPGGDTQYF. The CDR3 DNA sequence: TGCGCCAGCAGCCAGCCTGGGGGCGATACGCAGTATTTT.

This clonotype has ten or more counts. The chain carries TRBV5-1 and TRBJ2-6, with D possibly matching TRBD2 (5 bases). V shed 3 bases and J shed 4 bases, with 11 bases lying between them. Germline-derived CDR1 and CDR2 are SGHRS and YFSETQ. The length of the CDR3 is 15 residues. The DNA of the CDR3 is TGCGCCAGCAGCTCGGGATCACAGGGGGCCAACGTCCTGACTTTC. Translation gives CASSSGSQGANVLTF.

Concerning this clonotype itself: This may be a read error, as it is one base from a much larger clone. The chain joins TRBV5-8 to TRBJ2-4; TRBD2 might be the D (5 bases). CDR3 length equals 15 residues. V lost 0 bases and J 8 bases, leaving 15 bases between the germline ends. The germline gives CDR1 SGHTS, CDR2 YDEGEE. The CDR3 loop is CASSLVGASGDIQYF. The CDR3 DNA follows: TGTGCCAGCAGCTTGGTCGGTGCGTCCGGGGACATTCAGTACTTC.

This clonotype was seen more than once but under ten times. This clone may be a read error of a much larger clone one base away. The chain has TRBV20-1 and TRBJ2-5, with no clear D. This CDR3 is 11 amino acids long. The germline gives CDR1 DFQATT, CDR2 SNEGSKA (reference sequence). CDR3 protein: CSARRRETQSF. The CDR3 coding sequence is TGCAGTGCTAGACGACGAGAGACCCAGTCCTTC.

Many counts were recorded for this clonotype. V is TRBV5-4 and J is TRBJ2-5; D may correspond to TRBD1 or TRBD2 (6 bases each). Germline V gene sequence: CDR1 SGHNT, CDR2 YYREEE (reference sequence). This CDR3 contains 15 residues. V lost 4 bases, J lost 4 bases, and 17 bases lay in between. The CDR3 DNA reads TGTGCCAGCAGCCTTCGGGGGCGAGGGGGAGAGACCCAGTACTTC. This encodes CASSLRGRGGETQYF.

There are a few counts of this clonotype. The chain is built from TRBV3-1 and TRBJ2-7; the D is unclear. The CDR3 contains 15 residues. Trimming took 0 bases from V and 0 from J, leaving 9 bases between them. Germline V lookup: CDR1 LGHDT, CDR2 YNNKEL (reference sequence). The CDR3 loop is CASSQEVWSSYEQYF. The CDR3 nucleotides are TGTGCCAGCAGCCAAGAGGTTTGGAGCTCCTACGAGCAGTACTTC.

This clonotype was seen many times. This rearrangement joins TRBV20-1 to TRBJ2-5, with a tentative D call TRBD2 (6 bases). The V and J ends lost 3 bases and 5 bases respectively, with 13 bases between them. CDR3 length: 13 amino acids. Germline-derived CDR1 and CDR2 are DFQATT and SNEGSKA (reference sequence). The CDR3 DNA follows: TGCAGTGCTAGCCATGGGGGGATGGAGACCCAGTACTTC. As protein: CSASHGGMETQYF.

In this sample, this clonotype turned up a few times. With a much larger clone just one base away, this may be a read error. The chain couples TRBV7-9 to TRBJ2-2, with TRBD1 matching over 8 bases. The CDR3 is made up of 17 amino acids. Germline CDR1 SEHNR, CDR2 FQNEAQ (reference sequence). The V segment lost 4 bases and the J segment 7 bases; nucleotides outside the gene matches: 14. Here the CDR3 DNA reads TGTGCCAGCAGCTCGAATCCCCGGGGGACAGGTAGCGGGGAGCTGTTTTTT. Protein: CASSSNPRGTGSGELFF.

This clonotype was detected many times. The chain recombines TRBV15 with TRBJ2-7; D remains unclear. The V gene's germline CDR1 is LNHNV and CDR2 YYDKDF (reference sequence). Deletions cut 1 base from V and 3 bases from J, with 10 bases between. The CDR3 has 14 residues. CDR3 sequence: CATSRVRQDYEQYF. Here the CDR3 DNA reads TGTGCCACCAGCAGAGTACGGCAGGACTACGAGCAGTACTTC.

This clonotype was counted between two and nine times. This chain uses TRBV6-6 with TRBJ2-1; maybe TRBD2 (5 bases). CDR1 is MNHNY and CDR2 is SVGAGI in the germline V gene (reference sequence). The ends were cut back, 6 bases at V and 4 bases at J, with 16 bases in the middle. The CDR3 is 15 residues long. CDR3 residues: CASRTGPLAYNEQFF. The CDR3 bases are TGTGCCAGCAGGACCGGTCCTTTAGCGTACAATGAGCAGTTCTTC.

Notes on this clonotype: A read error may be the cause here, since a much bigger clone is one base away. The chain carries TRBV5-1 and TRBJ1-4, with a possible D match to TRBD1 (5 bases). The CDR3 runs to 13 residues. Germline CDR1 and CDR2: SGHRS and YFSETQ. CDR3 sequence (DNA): TGCGCCAGCTCCTTGCGGGGGAGTGAAAACCTGTTTTTT. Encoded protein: CASSLRGSENLFF.

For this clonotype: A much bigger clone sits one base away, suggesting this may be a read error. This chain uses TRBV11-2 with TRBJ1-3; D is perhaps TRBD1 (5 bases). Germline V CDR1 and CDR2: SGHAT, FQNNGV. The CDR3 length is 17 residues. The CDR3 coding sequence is TGTGCCAGCAGCTTTGCCCGACAGACCTCTTCTGGAAACACCATGTATTTT. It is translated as CASSFARQTSSGNTMYF. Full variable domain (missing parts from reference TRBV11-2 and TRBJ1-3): EAGVAQSPRYKIIEKRQSVAFWCNPISGHATLYWYQQILGQGPKLLIQFQNNGVVDDSQLPKDRFSAERLKGVDSTLKIQPAKLEDSAVYLCASSFARQTSSGNTMYFGEGSWLTVV.

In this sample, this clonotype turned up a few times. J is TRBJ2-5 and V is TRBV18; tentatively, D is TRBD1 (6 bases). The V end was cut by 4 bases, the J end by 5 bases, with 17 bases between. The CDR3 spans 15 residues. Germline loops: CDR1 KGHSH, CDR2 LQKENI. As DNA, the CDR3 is TGTGCCAGCTCACGAACTACAGGGAAGGGGGAGACCCAGTACTTC. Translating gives CASSRTTGKGETQYF.

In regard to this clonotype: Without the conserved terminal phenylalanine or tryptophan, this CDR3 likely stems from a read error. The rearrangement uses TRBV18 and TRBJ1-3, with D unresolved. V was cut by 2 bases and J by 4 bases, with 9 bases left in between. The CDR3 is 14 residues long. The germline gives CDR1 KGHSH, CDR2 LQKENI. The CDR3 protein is CASSPGVEGNTIYC. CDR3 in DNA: TGTGCCAGCTCACCAGGAGTAGAGGGAAACACCATATATTGT.

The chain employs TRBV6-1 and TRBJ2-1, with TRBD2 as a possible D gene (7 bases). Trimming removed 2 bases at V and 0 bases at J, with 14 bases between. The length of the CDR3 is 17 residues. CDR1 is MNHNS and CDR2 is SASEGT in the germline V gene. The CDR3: CASSERGGGSSYNEQFF. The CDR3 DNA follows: TGTGCCAGCAGTGAAAGAGGGGGGGGGAGCTCCTACAATGAGCAGTTCTTC.

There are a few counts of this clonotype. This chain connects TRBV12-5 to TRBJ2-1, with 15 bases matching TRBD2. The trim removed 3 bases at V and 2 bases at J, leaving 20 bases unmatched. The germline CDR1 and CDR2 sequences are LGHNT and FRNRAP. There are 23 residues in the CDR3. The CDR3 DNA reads TGTGCTAGTGGTTTTCGGGACCTTTCCGGGACTAGCGGGAGGAAATGGGCCTACAATGAGCAGTTCTTC. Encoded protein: CASGFRDLSGTSGRKWAYNEQFF.

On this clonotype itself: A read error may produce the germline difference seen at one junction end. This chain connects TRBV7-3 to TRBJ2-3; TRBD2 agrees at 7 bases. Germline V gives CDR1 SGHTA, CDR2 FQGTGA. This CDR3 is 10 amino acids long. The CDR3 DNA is TGTGCCAGCAGCTTACAGGCGGGAGTGTTT. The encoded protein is CASSLQAGVF.

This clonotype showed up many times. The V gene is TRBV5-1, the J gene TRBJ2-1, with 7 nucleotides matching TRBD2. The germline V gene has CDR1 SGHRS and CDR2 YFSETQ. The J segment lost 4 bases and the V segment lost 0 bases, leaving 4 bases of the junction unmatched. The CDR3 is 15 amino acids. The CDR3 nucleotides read TGCGCCAGCAGCTTGGCGCTAGCGGTATACAATGAGCAGTTCTTC. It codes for CASSLALAVYNEQFF.

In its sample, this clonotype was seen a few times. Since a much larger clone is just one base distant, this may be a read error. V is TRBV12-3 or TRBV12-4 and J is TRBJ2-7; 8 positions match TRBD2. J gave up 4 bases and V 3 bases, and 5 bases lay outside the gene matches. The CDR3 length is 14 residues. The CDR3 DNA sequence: TGTGCCAGCAGTTTCGCGGGAGGAGGGTACGAGCAGTACTTC. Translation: CASSFAGGGYEQYF.

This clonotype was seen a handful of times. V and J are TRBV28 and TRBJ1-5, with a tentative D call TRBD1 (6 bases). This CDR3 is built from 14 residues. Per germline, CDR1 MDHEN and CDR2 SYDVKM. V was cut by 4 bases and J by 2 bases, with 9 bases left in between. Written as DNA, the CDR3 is TGTGCCAGCAGTTGGGGGCTGGGCAATCAGCCCCAGCATTTT. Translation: CASSWGLGNQPQHF.

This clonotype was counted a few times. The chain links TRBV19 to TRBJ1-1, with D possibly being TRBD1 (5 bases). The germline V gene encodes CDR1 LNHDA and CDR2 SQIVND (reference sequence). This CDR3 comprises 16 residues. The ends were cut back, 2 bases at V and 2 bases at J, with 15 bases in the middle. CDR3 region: CASSISSRVGNTEAFF. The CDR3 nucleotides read TGTGCCAGTAGTATATCGTCCAGGGTCGGAAACACTGAAGCTTTCTTT.